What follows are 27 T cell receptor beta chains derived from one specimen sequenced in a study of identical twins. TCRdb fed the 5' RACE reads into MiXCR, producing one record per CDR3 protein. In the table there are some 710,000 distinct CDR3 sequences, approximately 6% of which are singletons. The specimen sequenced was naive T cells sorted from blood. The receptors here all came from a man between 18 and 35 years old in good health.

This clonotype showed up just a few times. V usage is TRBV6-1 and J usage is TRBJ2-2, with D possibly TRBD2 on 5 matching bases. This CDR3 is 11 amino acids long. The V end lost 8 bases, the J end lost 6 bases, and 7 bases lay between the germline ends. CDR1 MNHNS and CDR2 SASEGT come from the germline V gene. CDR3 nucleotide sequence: TGTGCCAGCGGAGGACCCGGGGAGCTGTTTTTT. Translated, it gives CASGGPGELFF.

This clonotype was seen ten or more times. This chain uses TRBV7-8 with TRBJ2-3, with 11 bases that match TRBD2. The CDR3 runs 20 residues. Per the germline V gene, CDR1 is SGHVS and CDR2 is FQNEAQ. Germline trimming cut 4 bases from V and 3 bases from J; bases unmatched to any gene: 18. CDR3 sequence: CASSSRQIAGGHLGTDTQYF. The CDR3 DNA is TGTGCCAGCAGCTCACGACAGATAGCGGGAGGGCATCTGGGGACAGATACGCAGTATTTT.

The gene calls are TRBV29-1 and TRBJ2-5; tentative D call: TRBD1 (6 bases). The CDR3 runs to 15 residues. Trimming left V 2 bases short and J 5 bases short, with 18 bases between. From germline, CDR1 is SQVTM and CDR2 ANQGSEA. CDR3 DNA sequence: TGCAGCGTTGAAAAGGGCAGGGGAATAATTGAGACCCAGTACTTC. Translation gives CSVEKGRGIIETQYF.

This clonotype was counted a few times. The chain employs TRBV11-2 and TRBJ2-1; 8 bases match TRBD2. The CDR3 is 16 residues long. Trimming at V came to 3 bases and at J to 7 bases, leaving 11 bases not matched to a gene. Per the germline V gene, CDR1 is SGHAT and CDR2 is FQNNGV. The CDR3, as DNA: TGTGCCAGCAGCTTCAGTACCCGGGAGGGCCAGAATGAGCAGTTCTTC. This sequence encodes CASSFSTREGQNEQFF.

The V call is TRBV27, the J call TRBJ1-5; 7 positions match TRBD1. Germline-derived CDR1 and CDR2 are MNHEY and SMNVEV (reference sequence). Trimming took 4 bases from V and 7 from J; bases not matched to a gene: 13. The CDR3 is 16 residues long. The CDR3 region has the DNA TGTGCCAGCAGTTATCAGGGGGTGGAAGTGGGACAGCCCCAGCATTTT. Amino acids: CASSYQGVEVGQPQHF.

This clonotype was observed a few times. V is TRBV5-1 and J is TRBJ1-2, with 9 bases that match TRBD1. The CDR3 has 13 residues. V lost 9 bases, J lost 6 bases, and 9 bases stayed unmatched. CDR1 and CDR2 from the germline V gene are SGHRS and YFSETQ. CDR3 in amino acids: CATSHGTGNGYTF. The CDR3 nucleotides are TGCGCCACCTCCCATGGGACAGGGAATGGCTACACCTTC.

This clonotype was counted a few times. The chain's CDR3 is CASSTDGGQGETQYF. DNA of the CDR3: TGTGCCAGCAGCACGGATGGGGGACAGGGCGAGACCCAGTACTTC. This rearrangement joins TRBV27 to TRBJ2-5; TRBD1 agrees at 9 bases. Germline V lookup: CDR1 MNHEY, CDR2 SMNVEV (reference sequence). After removal of 6 bases from V and 5 bases from J, the junction contained 10 bases not matched to a gene. The CDR3 contains 15 residues.

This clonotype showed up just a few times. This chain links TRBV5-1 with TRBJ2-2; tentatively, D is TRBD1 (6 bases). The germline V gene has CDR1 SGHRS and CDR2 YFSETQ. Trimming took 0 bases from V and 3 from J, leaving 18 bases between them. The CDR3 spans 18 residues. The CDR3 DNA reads TGCGCCAGCAGCTTGGTCCGCAGGGGCAAGCTGGACACCGGGGAGCTGTTTTTT. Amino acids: CASSLVRRGKLDTGELFF. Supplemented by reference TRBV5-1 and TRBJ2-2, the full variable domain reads KAGVTQTPRYLIKTRGQQVTLSCSPISGHRSVSWYQQTPGQGLQFLFEYFSETQRNKGNFPGRFSGRQFSNSRSEMNVSTLELGDSALYLCASSLVRRGKLDTGELFFGEGSRLTVL.

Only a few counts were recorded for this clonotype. The CDR3 region is CASSLGYFSGENTDTQYF. The CDR3 DNA sequence: TGCGCCAGCAGCTTGGGATATTTTTCGGGAGAAAACACAGATACGCAGTATTTT. This chain joins TRBV5-1 and TRBJ2-3; D is perhaps TRBD2 (6 bases). In germline, CDR1 is SGHRS, CDR2 YFSETQ. Trimming cost V 0 bases and J 2 bases, with 19 bases left between them. The CDR3 extends over 18 amino acids.

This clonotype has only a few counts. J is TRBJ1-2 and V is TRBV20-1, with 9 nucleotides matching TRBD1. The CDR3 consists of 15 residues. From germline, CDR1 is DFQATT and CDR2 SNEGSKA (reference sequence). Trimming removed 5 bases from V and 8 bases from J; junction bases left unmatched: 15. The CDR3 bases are TGCAGTGCTGAGACTACAGGGGGCGAGGCGAGAGGCTACACCTTC. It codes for CSAETTGGEARGYTF.

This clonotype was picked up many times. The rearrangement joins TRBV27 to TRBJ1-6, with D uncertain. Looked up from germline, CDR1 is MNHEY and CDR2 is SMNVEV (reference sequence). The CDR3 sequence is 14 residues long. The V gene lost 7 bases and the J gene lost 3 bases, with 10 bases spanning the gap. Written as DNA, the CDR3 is TGTGCCAGCACCCGGACGGACTATAATTCACCCCTCCACTTT. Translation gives CASTRTDYNSPLHF.

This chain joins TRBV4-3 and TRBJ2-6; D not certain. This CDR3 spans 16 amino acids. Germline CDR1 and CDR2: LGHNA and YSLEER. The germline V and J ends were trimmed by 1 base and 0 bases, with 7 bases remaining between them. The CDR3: CASSQARPSGANVLTF. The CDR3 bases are TGCGCCAGCAGCCAAGCACGACCCTCTGGGGCCAACGTCCTGACTTTC.

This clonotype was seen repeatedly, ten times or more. The chain's CDR3 is CASRPGRGWQYF. CDR3 nucleotide sequence: TGTGCCAGCAGGCCAGGACGGGGCTGGCAGTACTTC. The chain carries TRBV12-3 or TRBV12-4 and TRBJ2-7; D is perhaps TRBD1 or TRBD2 (5 bases each). The length of the CDR3 is 12 residues. V lost 6 bases to trimming and J lost 9 bases, with 15 bases between them.

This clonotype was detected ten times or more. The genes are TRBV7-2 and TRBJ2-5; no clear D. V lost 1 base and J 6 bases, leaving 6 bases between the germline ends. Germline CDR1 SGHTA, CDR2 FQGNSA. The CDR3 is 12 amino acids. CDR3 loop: CASSLELQTQYF. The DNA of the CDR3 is TGTGCCAGCAGCTTAGAGTTACAGACCCAGTACTTC. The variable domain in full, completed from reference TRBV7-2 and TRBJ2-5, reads GAGVSQSPSNKVTEKGKDVELRCDPISGHTALYWYRQSLGQGLEFLIYFQGNSAPDKSGLPSDRFSAERTGGSVSTLTIQRTQQEDSAVYLCASSLELQTQYFGPGTRLLVL.

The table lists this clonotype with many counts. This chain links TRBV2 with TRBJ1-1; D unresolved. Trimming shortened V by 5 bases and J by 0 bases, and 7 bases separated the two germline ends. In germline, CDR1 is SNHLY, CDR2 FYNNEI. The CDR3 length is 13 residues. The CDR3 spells CASSNGLNTEAFF. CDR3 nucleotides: TGTGCCAGCAGTAACGGCCTGAACACTGAAGCTTTCTTT.

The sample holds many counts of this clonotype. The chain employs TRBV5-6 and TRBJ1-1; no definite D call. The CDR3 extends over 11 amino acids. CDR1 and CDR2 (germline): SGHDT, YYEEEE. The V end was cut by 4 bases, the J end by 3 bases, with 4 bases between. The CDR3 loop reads CASSVDTEAFF. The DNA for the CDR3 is TGTGCCAGCAGCGTGGACACTGAAGCTTTCTTT.

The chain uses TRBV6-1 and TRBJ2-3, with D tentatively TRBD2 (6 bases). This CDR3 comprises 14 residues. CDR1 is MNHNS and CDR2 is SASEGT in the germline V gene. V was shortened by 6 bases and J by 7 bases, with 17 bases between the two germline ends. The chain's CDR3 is CASSRLDPTHTQYF. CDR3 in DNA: TGTGCCAGCAGCCGACTAGATCCCACTCATACGCAGTATTTT.

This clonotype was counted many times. The CDR3 loop is CATSGYSRPFLWGELFF. CDR3 DNA sequence: TGTGCCACCAGCGGTTATAGCAGGCCTTTTTTATGGGGGGAGCTGTTTTTT. V gene TRBV15 combines with J gene TRBJ2-2; D is unresolved. V was cut by 5 bases and J by 8 bases, with 24 bases left in between. Germline lookup yields CDR1 LNHNV and CDR2 YYDKDF (reference sequence). This CDR3 is 17 amino acids long.

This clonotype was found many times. CDR3 sequence (DNA): TGTGCCAGCAGCGTTATAGCGGGAGAGGGCTACGAGCAGTACTTC. Its translation: CASSVIAGEGYEQYF. This chain links TRBV7-2 with TRBJ2-7, with TRBD2 matching over 9 bases. The CDR3 runs 15 residues. J lost 3 bases, V lost 5 bases, and 8 bases had no gene match. Per the germline V gene, CDR1 is SGHTA and CDR2 is FQGNSA.

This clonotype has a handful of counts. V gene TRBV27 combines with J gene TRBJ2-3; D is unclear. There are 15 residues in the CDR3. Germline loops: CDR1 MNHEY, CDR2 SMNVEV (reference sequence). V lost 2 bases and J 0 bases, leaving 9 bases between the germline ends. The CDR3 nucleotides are TGTGCCAGCAGTTTAAGGTCACTTAGCACAGATACGCAGTATTTT. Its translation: CASSLRSLSTDTQYF.

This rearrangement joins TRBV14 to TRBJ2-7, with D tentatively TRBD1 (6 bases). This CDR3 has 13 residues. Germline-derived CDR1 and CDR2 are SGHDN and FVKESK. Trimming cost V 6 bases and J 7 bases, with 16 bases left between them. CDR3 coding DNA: TGTGCCAGCAGGCAACAGGGTTCGAGGGAGCAGTACTTC. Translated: CASRQQGSREQYF.

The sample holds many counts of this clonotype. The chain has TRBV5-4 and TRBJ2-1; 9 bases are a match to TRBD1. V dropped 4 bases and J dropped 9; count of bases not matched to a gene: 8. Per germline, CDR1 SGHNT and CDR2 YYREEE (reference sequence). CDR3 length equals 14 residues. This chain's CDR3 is CASSPRDRVGEQFF. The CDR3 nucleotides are TGTGCCAGCAGCCCCCGGGACAGGGTGGGTGAGCAGTTCTTC.

The CDR3 sequence: CASSLSRLAGGGADTQYF. The DNA for the CDR3 is TGTGCCAGCAGCTTAAGTCGGCTAGCGGGAGGGGGAGCAGATACGCAGTATTTT. The chain recombines TRBV11-3 with TRBJ2-3, with 12 bases matching TRBD2. Germline V gene lookup returns CDR1 SGHNT and CDR2 YENEEA. V was pared by 2 bases and J by 4 bases, with 10 bases of the junction left unmatched. This CDR3 region has 18 residues.

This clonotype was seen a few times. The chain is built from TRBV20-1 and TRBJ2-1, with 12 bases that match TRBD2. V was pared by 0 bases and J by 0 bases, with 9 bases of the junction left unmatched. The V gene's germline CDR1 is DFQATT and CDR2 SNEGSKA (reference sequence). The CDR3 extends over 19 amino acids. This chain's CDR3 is CSARDRVMTSGGSYNEQFF. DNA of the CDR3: TGCAGTGCTAGAGATCGAGTGATGACTAGCGGGGGCTCCTACAATGAGCAGTTCTTC.

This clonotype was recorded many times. The CDR3 is CASSRTGATEAFF. The CDR3 DNA sequence: TGTGCCAGCAGCCGGACGGGGGCCACTGAAGCTTTCTTT. This chain connects TRBV9 to TRBJ1-1, with D possibly matching TRBD1 (6 bases). V dropped 4 bases and J dropped 4 bases, with 11 bases sitting between them. CDR1 and CDR2 (germline): SGDLS, YYNGEE. This CDR3 comprises 13 residues.

The CDR3 sequence: CASSQSMSRDGYGYTF. In DNA form, the CDR3 reads TGTGCCAGCAGCCAAAGCATGTCCAGGGACGGCTATGGCTACACCTTC. V is TRBV3-1 and J is TRBJ1-2; D is possibly TRBD1 (5 bases). The CDR3 consists of 16 residues. The germline CDR1 and CDR2 sequences are LGHDT and YNNKEL (reference sequence). Trimming removed 2 bases from V and 4 bases from J, with 17 bases in between.

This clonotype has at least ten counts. CDR3 residues: CSASPGRQETQYF. In nucleotides, the CDR3 is TGCAGTGCTAGTCCCGGGCGGCAAGAGACCCAGTACTTC. The chain employs TRBV20-1 and TRBJ2-5; D call uncertain. CDR3 size: 13 residues. V lost 3 bases and J lost 2, with 10 bases in between. Germline V gives CDR1 DFQATT, CDR2 SNEGSKA (reference sequence).